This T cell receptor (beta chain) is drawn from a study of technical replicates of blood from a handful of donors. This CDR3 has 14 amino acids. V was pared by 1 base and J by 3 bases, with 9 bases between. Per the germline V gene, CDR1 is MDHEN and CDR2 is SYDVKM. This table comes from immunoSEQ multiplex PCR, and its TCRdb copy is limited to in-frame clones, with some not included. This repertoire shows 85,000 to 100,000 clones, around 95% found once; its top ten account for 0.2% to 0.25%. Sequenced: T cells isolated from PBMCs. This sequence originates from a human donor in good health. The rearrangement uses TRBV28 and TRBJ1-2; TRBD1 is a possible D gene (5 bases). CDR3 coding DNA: TGTGCCAGCAGTTTATTGGAGGGGTACTATGGCTACACCTTC. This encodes CASSLLEGYYGYTF.